The next 4 T cell receptor beta chains were all read from a single sample in a study of cytomegalovirus exposure and HLA in healthy donors (dated 2017 in TCRdb). The library was produced with the immunoSEQ multiplex PCR assay. The table was pulled from immuneACCESS by TCRdb, which kept in-frame rearrangements only. Such tables lose some clones; where checked, under half of the loss comes from unresolved V genes, and the rest has no known cause. The sample table lists some 170,000 clones, roughly 90% of them with a count of one. In total, the top ten clones hold 5.5% to 6% of the sample. Specimen: PBMCs. These receptors originate from a woman under 40 in good health and CMV-seronegative.

The chain has TRBV27 and TRBJ2-3; TRBD2 is a possible D gene (5 bases). Germline CDR1 reads MNHEY; CDR2 reads SMNVEV (reference sequence). Between the trimmed V and J ends, which lost 5 bases and 0 bases, there was a span of 12 bases. CDR3 length: 15 amino acids. CDR3: CASSPKTTSTDTQYF. The DNA of the CDR3 is TGTGCCAGCAGTCCCAAGACTACTAGCACAGATACGCAGTATTTT.

V usage is TRBV7-6 and J usage is TRBJ2-1, with D possibly TRBD2 on 5 matching bases. This CDR3 has 16 amino acids. Germline CDR1 SGHVS, CDR2 FNYEAQ. Trimming removed 1 base from V and 0 bases from J, with 10 bases in between. The CDR3 sequence: CASSLGTGSSYNEQFF. CDR3 DNA sequence: TGTGCCAGCAGCTTAGGGACGGGGAGCTCCTACAATGAGCAGTTCTTC.

This clone turned up a few times. The chain links TRBV9 to TRBJ2-7, with 7 bases fitting TRBD1. Germline assignment: CDR1 SGDLS and CDR2 YYNGEE. Germline trimming cut 4 bases from V and 0 bases from J; bases unmatched to any gene: 7. The CDR3 is 15 amino acids. CDR3 in DNA: TGTGCCAGCAGCCAGGGACAGCCTAGCTCCTACGAGCAGTACTTC. It is translated as CASSQGQPSSYEQYF. Using reference TRBV9 and TRBJ2-7 for the parts outside the CDR3, the full variable domain is DSGVTQTPKHLITATGQRVTLRCSPRSGDLSVYWYQQSLDQGLQFLIQYYNGEERAKGNILERFSAQQFPDLHSELNLSSLELGDSALYFCASSQGQPSSYEQYFGPGTRLTVT.

This clone was recorded a few times. The chain joins TRBV19 to TRBJ1-4; a possible D gene is TRBD1 (6 bases). CDR3 length equals 13 residues. CDR1 is LNHDA, CDR2 SQIVND, per germline (reference sequence). Trimming stripped 7 bases from V and 6 bases from J, with 12 bases between. This CDR3 reads CASTGGLDEKLFF. The CDR3 bases are TGTGCCAGTACGGGGGGGCTCGATGAAAAACTGTTTTTT.